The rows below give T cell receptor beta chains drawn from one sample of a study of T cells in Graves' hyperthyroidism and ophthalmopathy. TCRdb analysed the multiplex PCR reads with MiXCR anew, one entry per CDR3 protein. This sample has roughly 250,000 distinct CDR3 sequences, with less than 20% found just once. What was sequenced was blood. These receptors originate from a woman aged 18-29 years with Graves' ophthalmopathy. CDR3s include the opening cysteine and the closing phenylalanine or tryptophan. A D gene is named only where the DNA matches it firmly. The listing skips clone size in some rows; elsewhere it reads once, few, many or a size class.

DNA: TGTGCCAGCAGCTTGGGTAGCGGCCTATACAATGAGCAGTTCTTC; CDR3: CASSLGSGLYNEQFF; J: TRBJ2-1; D: .; V: TRBV7-3; size: many
DNA: TGTGCCAGCAGCTTGGACCCTGGAGGCAATCAGCCCCAGCATTTT; CDR3: CASSLDPGGNQPQHF; J: TRBJ1-5; D: .; V: TRBV5-8; size: many
DNA: TGTGCCAGCAGGGACTCTCTTATAGATACGCAGTATTTT; CDR3: CASRDSLIDTQYF; J: TRBJ2-3; D: .; V: TRBV27; size: many
DNA: TGCGCCAGCAGAGCGGGACAAAGCACAGATACGCAGTATTTT; CDR3: CASRAGQSTDTQYF; J: TRBJ2-3; D: .; V: TRBV4-1; size: many
DNA: TGTGCCAGCTTTGGCGGGGGGGCCGCAGATACGCAGTATTTT; CDR3: CASFGGGAADTQYF; J: TRBJ2-3; D: TRBD2; V: TRBV28; size: .
DNA: TGCAGTGCTAGCGGTGGCACAGATACGCAGTATTTT; CDR3: CSASGGTDTQYF; J: TRBJ2-3; D: .; V: TRBV20-1; size: many
DNA: TGTGCCTGGAGTTGGACTAGAAGGTCCTACAATGAGCAGTTCTTC; CDR3: CAWSWTRRSYNEQFF; J: TRBJ2-1; D: TRBD2; V: TRBV30; size: many
DNA: TGTGCCAGCAGGGCAACGGGCCCCCCTGAAGCTTTCTTT; CDR3: CASRATGPPEAFF; J: TRBJ1-1; D: .; V: TRBV7-9; size: many
DNA: TGTGCCAGCAGCGCCGATAGCGGATACTACGAGCAGTACTTC; CDR3: CASSADSGYYEQYF; J: TRBJ2-7; D: .; V: TRBV7-2; size: many
DNA: TGCGCCAGCAGCCAGGACAGGGCGGGCAATGAGCAGTTCTTC; CDR3: CASSQDRAGNEQFF; J: TRBJ2-1; D: TRBD1; V: TRBV5-1; size: many
DNA: TGTGCCAGCAACCCAACGGTGAGGACTAGCGGGGGGGGCAGCTCCTACGAGCAGTACTTC; CDR3: CASNPTVRTSGGGSSYEQYF; J: TRBJ2-7; D: TRBD2; V: TRBV28; size: once